This T cell receptor beta chain was captured in a study of CD8+CD57+ T cells in acquired aplastic anemia. Study-wide context: Recorded DNA amounts for sorted CD4+ and CD8+ cells had an average of approximately 3 ug.

Both TCR beta VDJ combination and CDR3 sequence profiling were carried out. Genomic DNA was the template for this profiling. One entry per CDR3 protein, called by TCRdb with MiXCR from the reads. Altogether roughly 220,000 distinct CDR3 sequences are present, around three fifths being singletons, with the ten largest covering about 60%. The patients chosen for sequencing had shown expansion of CD8+CD57+ cells (detected by flow cytometry). Between the trimmed V and J ends, which lost 5 bases and 6 bases, there was a span of 11 bases. The CDR3 extends over 13 amino acids. The germline V gene has CDR1 SNHLY and CDR2 FYNNEI.

Sequences were obtained from sorted CD4+, CD8+, or CD8+CD57+ T cells (not recorded which) from PBMCs. The chain combines TRBV2 with TRBJ2-1; D is uncertain. This TCR derives from a human donor with aplastic anemia. The CDR3 coding sequence is TGTGCCAGCAGTCCAGACTCGAGCAATGAGCAGTTCTTC. Its protein is CASSPDSSNEQFF.